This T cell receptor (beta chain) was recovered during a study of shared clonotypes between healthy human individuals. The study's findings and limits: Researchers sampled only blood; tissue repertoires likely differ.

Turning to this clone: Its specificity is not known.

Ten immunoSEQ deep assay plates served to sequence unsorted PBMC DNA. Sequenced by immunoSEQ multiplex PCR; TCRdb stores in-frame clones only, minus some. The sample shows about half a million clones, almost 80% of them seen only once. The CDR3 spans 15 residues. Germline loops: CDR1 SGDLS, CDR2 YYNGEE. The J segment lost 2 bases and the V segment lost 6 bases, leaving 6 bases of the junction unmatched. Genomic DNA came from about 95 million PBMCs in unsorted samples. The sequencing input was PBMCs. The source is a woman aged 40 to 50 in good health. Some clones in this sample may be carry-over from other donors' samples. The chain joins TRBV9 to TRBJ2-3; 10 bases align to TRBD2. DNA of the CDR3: TGTGCCAGCAACCCTAGCGGGAGCAACACAGATACGCAGTATTTT. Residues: CASNPSGSNTDTQYF.